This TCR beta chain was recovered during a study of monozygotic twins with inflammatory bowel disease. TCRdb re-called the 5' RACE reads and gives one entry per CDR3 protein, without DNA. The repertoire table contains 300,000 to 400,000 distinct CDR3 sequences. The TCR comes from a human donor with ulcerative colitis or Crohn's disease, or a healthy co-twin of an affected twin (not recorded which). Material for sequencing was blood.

The CDR3 protein is CASSHAQDGSNYGYTF. The chain employs TRBV4-1 and TRBJ1-2. Looked up from germline, CDR1 is MGHRA and CDR2 is YSYEKL. The CDR3 spans 16 residues.